This T cell receptor (beta chain) comes out of a study of CD8+ T cells in alopecia areata. Per germline, CDR1 LNHDA and CDR2 SQIVND (reference sequence). The CDR3 extends over 15 amino acids. V was trimmed by 3 bases and J by 1 base, leaving 10 bases between them. RNA extraction was followed by reverse transcription into cDNA, which acted as the sequencing template. The assay was immunoSEQ multiplex PCR, and TCRdb's table has in-frame clones only and misses some. The sample has around 140,000 clones, 50% to 65% seen once. As for this clone: Its antigen is not known.

Treatment meaning: oral pan-JAK inhibitor, 5-10 mg twice daily. The study, taken as a whole, reports: Mice gave a clearer picture of TCR sharing than patients did, possibly for HLA-related reasons.

Sequences were derived from CD8+ T cells sorted from blood, sampled at week 4, from a patient treated with tofacitinib. The rearrangement links TRBV19 to TRBJ1-5, with no clear D. This receptor was taken from a human donor with alopecia areata. CDR3 in DNA: TGTGCCAGTAGTATTGTGACCGCCAGCAATCAGCCCCAGCATTTT. This codes for CASSIVTASNQPQHF.